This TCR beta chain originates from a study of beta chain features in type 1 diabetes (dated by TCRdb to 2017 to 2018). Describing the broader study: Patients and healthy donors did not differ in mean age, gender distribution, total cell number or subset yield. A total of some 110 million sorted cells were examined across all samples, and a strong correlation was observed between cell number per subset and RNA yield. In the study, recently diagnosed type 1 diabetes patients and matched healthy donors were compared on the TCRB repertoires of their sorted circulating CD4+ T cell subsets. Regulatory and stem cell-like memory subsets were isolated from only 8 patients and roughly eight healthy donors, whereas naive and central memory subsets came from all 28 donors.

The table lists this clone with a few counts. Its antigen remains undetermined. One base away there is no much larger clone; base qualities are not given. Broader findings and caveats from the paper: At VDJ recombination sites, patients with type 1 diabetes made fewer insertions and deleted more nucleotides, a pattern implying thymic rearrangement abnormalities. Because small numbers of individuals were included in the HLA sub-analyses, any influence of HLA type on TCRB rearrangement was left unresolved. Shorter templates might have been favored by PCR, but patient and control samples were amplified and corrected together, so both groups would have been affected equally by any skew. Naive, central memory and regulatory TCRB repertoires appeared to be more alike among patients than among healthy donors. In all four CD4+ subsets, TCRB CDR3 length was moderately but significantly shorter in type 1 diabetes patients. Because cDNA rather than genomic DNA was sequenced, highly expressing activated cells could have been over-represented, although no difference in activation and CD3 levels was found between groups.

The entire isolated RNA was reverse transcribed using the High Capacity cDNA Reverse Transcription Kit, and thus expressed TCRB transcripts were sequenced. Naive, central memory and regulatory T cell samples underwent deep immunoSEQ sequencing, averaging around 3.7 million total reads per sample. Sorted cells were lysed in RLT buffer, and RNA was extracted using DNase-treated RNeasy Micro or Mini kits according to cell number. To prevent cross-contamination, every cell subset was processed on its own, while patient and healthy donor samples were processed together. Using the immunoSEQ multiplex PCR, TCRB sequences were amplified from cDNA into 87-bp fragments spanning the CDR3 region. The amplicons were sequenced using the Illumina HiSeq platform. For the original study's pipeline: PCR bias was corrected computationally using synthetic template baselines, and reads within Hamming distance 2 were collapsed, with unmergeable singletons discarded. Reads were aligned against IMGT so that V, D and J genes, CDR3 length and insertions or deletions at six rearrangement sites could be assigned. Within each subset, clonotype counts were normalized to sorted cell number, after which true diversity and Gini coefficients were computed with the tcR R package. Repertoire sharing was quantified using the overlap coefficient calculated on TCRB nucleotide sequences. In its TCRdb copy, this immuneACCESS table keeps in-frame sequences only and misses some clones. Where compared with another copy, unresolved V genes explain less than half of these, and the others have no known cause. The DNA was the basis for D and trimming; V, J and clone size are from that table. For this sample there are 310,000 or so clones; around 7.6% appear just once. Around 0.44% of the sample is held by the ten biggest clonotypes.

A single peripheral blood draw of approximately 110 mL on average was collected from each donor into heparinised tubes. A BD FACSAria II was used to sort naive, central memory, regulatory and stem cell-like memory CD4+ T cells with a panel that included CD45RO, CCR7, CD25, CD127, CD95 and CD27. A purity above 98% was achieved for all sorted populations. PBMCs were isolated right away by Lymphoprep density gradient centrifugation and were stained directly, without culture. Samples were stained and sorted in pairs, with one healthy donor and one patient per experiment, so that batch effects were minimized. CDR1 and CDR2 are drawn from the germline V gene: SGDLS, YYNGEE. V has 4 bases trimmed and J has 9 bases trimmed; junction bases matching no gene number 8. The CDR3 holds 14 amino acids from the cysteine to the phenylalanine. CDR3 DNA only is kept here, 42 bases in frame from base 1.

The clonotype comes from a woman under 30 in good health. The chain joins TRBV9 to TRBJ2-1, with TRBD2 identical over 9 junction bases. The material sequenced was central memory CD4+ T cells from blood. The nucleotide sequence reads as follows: TGTGCCAGCAGCCCTAGCGGGACACGAGGTGAGCAGTTCTTC. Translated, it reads CASSPSGTRGEQFF.